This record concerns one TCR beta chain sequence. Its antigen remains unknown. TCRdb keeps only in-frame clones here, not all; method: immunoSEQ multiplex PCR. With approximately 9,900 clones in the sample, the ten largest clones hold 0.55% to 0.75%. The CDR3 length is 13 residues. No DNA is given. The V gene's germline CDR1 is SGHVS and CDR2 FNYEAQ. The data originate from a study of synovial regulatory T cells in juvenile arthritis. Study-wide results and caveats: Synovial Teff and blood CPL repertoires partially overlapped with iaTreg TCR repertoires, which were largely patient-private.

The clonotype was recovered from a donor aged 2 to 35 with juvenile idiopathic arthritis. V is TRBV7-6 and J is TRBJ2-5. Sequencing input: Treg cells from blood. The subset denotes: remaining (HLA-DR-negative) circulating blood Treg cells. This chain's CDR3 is CASSLPGSETQYF.